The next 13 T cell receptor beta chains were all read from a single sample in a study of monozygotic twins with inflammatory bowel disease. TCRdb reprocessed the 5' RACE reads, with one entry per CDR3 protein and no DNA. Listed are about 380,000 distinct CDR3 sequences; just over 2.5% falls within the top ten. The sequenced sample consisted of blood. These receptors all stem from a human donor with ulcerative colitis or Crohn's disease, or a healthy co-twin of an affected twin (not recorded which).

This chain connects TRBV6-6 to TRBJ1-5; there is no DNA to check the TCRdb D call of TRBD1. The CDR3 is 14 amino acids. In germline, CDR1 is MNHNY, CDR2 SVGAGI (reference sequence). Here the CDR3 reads CASLGTRDIQPQHF.

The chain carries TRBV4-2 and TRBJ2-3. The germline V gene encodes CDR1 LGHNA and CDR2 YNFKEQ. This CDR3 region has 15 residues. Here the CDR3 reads CASSERHGGTDTQYF.

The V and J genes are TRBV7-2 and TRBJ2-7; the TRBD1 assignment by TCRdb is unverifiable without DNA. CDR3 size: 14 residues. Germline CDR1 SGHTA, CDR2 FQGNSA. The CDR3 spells CASSFRDRPYEQYF.

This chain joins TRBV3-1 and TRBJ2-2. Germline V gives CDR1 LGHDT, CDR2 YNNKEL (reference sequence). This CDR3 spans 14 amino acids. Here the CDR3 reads CASSSWANTGELFF.

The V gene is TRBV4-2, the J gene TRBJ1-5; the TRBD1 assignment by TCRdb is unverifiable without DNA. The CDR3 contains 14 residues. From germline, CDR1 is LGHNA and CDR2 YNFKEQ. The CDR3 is CASSQTGGDQPQHF.

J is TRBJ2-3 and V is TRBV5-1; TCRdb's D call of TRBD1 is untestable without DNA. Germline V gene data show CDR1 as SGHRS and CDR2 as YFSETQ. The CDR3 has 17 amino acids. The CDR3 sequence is CASSSKWTGSETDTQYF.

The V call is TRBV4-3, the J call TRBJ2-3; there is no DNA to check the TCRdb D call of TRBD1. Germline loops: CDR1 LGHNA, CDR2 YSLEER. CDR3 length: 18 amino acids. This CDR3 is CASSLNPGGLDGTDTQYF.

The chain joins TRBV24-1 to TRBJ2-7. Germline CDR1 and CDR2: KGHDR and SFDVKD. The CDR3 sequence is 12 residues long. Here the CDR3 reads CATSADGYEQYF.

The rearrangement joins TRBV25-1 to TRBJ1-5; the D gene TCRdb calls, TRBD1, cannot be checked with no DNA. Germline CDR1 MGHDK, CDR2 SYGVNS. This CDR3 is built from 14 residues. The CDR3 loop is CASSDPLGNQPQHF.

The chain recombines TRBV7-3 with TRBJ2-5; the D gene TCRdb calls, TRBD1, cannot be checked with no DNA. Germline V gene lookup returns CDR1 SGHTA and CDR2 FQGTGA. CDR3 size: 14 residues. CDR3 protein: CASSQTGWEETQYF.

CDR3: CASKEGGPAEQFF. The chain joins TRBV27 to TRBJ2-1; TCRdb reports TRBD1, a call that lacks DNA to check it against. The CDR3 extends over 13 amino acids. Germline CDR1 is MNHEY and CDR2 is SMNVEV (reference sequence).

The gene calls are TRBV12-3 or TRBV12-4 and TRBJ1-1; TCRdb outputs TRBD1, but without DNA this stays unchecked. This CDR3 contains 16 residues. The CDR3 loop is CASSPQVRGRGTEAFF.

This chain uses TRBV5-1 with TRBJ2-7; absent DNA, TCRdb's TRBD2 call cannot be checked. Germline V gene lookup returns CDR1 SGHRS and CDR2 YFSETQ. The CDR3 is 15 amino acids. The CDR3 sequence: CASSLTSGVFYEQYF. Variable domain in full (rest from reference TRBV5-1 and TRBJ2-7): KAGVTQTPRYLIKTRGQQVTLSCSPISGHRSVSWYQQTPGQGLQFLFEYFSETQRNKGNFPGRFSGRQFSNSRSEMNVSTLELGDSALYLCASSLTSGVFYEQYFGPGTRLTVT.